The clone carrying this T cell receptor (beta chain) was counted once. Its cognate antigen is unknown. The data were obtained in a study of cytomegalovirus exposure and HLA in healthy donors. Study as a whole: Later, an analysis reported that the 95 to 150 validation repertoires had used the same platform as the approximately 660 first-cohort repertoires.

Findings of the study overall: The majority of TCR sequences were rare, yet some public TCRs appeared in many donors. Among TCR beta chains, those listed as cytomegalovirus-associated numbered around 180. First-cohort TCR clusters tended to co-occur in the roughly 130 validation repertoires, a later analysis found.

Using immunoSEQ multiplex PCR, the repertoire was profiled, and TCRdb retains in-frame clones only, with some absent. The table records some 240,000 clones, around four fifths of them present only once. With V trimmed by 5 bases and J by 1 base, 13 bases remained unmatched. CDR3 size: 18 residues. Per the germline V gene, CDR1 is MNHEY and CDR2 is SMNVEV (reference sequence). The V gene is TRBV27, the J gene TRBJ2-3, with TRBD2 identical over 9 bases. The receptor was derived from a woman aged 18 to 35 in good health and CMV-seronegative. Sequencing used PBMCs. The CDR3 coding sequence is TGTGCCAGCAGTCTACCGGAGGGCAGCGGGGGGCGCACAGATACGCAGTATTTT. Protein product: CASSLPEGSGGRTDTQYF.